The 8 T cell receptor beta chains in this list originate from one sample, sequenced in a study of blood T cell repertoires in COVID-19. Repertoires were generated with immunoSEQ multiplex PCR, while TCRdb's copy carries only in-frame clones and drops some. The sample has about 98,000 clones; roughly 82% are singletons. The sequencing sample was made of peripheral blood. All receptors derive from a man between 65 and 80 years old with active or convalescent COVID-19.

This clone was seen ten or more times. This CDR3 reads CAIGTAGGYEQYF. CDR3 nucleotides: TGTGCCATCGGTACAGCGGGAGGCTACGAGCAGTACTTC. The chain uses TRBV10-3 and TRBJ2-7, with 9 bases aligning to TRBD2. The CDR3 extends over 13 amino acids. The germline CDR1 and CDR2 sequences are ENHRY and SYGVKD. The ends lost 8 bases at V and 3 bases at J; junction bases unmatched: 5.

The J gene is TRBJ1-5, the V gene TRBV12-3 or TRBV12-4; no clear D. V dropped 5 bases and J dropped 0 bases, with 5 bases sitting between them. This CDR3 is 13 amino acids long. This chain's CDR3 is CASSPGSNQPQHF. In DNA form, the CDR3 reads TGTGCCAGCAGTCCCGGTAGCAATCAGCCCCAGCATTTT.

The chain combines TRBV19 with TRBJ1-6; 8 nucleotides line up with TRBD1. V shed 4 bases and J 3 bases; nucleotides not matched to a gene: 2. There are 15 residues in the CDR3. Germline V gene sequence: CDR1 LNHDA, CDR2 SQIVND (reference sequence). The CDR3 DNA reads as TGTGCCAGTAGTAGCGGGACAGGCTATAATTCACCCCTCCACTTT. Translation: CASSSGTGYNSPLHF.

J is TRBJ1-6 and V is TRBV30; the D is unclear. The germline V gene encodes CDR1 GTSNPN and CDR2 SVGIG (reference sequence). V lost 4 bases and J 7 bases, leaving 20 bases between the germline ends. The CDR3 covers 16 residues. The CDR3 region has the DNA TGTGCCTGGATGTTAGGTTTGGGAGGGCAGAATTCACCCCTCCACTTT. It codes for CAWMLGLGGQNSPLHF.

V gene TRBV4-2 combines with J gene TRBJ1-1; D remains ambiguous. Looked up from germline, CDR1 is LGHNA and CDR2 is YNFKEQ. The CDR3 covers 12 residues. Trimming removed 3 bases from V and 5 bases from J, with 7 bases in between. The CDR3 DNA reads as TGTGCCAGCAGCCATGCTACTACTGAAGCTTTCTTT. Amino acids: CASSHATTEAFF.

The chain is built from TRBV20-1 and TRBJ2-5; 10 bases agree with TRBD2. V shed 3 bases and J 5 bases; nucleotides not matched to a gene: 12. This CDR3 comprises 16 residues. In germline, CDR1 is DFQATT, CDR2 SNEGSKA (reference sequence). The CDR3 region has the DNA TGCAGTGCTAGTGGGGCTAGCGGGGGCCGTGGGGAGACCCAGTACTTC. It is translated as CSASGASGGRGETQYF.

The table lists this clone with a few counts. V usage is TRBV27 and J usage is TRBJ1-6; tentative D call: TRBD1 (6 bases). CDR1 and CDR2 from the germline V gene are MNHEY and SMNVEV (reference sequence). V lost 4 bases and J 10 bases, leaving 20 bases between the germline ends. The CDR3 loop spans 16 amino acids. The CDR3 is CASSSGAGARSSPLHF. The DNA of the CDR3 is TGTGCCAGCAGTTCCGGCGCGGGGGCGCGATCGTCACCCCTCCACTTT.

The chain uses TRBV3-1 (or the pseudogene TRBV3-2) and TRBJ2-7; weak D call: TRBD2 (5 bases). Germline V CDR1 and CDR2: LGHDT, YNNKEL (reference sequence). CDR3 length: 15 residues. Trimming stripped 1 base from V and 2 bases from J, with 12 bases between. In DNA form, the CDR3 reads TGTGCCAGCAGCCAAGCCCCTTCCGGGGCCTACGAGCAGTACTTC. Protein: CASSQAPSGAYEQYF.